These 19 T cell receptor beta chains originate from one sample sequenced in a study of tumor and adjacent non-tumor tissue in lung cancer. A modified ARM-PCR protocol with three rounds of nested PCR amplified TCRbeta. TCRdb re-analysed the multiplex PCR reads in MiXCR, keeping a single row per CDR3 protein. Here the sample spans 100,000 to 120,000 distinct CDR3 sequences, over 75% being singletons. RNA was extracted from bulk tissue without any cell sorting. Sequencing was done on a sample of lung tumor tissue. Every receptor here comes from a man in his 70s with non-small cell lung cancer.

Points on this clonotype: The junction departs from germline at one end; a sequencing error may be responsible. V usage is TRBV29-1 and J usage is TRBJ2-5; 7 bases are shared with TRBD1. This CDR3 contains 12 residues. Germline V gene data show CDR1 as SQVTM and CDR2 as ANQGSEA. CDR3 nucleotides: TGCACCGTTGAGGCAGGGGGAGAGACCTACTACTTC. Protein: CTVEAGGETYYF.

V is TRBV10-2 and J is TRBJ1-4, with TRBD1 matching over 7 bases. Germline V lookup: CDR1 WSHSY, CDR2 SAAADI. CDR3 length: 14 amino acids. After removal of 9 bases from V and 7 bases from J, the junction contained 11 bases not matched to a gene. The CDR3 DNA is TGCGCCAGTAGTACCGGGACAGTAAGTGAAAAACTGTTTTTT. Translating it yields CASSTGTVSEKLFF.

Details on this clonotype: The junction and the germline gene differ at one end; a read error may be behind it. This chain joins TRBV10-2 and TRBJ2-1; D tentatively reads TRBD1 or TRBD2 (5 bases each). CDR3 length equals 15 residues. The germline V gene has CDR1 WSHSY and CDR2 SAAADI. The CDR3 is CASRSLGPSYHEHFF. The CDR3 DNA follows: TGCGCCAGCAGGTCCCTGGGACCCTCTTATCATGAGCACTTCTTC.

A remark on this clonotype: Just one base apart from a much larger clone, this may be a read error. V usage is TRBV28 and J usage is TRBJ2-7; possibly TRBD1 for D (5 bases). The CDR3 has 15 amino acids. Germline CDR1 and CDR2: MDHEN and SYDVKM. V was shortened by 4 bases and J by 2 bases, with 15 bases between the two germline ends. CDR3 sequence reads: CASSCPVLGAYEQYF. Here the CDR3 DNA reads TGTGCCAGCAGTTGCCCGGTGCTAGGGGCCTACGAGCAGTACTTC.

A remark on this clonotype: A read error may account for a junction end that differs from germline. This rearrangement joins TRBV6-5 to TRBJ2-5, with 9 bases fitting TRBD1. Germline V gene lookup returns CDR1 MNHEY and CDR2 SVGAGI. The CDR3 runs 17 residues. CDR3 region: CASSPTGTGFPQGTQYF. The CDR3 coding sequence is TGTGCCAGCAGTCCCACCGGGACAGGGTTCCCACAAGGGACCCAGTATTTC.

On this clonotype itself: A junction end diverges from the germline sequence, so it may reflect a read error. The chain links TRBV5-6 to TRBJ2-1; D uncertain. The germline V gene has CDR1 SGHDT and CDR2 YYEEEE. The CDR3 extends over 16 amino acids. The CDR3 reads CASSLGFHGSYNEQFF. The CDR3 nucleotides read TGTGCCAGCAGCTTGGGATTCCATGGTTCCTACAATGAGCAATTCTTC.

This clonotype was picked up one time. The chain recombines TRBV28 with TRBJ2-7; D not resolved. V was shortened by 10 bases and J by 0 bases, with 19 bases between the two germline ends. The CDR3 spans 15 residues. Germline CDR1 and CDR2: MDHEN and SYDVKM. CDR3 protein: CAITNPVVFSYEQYF. CDR3 nucleotides: TGTGCCATCACAAACCCCGTGGTTTTCTCCTACGAGCAGTACTTC.

Worth noting for this clonotype: Its ends do not fully match the called genes, so a read error is possible. The rearrangement links TRBV6-2 or TRBV6-3 to TRBJ2-5; 9 nucleotides agree with TRBD2. The CDR3 extends over 14 amino acids. CDR1 and CDR2 from the germline V gene are MNHEY and SVGEGT. The CDR3 spells CDSTLAGAMKTQYF. CDR3 nucleotides: TGTGACAGCACCTTAGCGGGAGCGATGAAGACCCAGTACTTC.

About this clonotype itself: This CDR3 fails to terminate in the conserved phenylalanine or tryptophan, so it likely reflects a read error. The chain is built from TRBV11-2 and TRBJ2-7; D may be TRBD1 (5 bases). Per germline, CDR1 SGHAT and CDR2 FQNNGV. This CDR3 contains 15 residues. The CDR3 loop is CASSPYSRTTYEQYL. The CDR3 DNA is TGTGCCAGCAGCCCGTACTCCAGGACAACCTATGAGCAGTACCTC.

As for this clonotype: This may be a read error: a much more frequent sequence differs by one nucleotide. The CDR3 DNA sequence: TGCAGTGCTATAGAGGGCTATGTGAACACTGAAGCTTTCTTT. This encodes CSAIEGYVNTEAFF. This rearrangement joins TRBV20-1 to TRBJ1-1, with no clear D. V lost 4 bases, J lost 0 bases, and 12 bases lay in between. Germline CDR1 reads DFQATT; CDR2 reads SNEGSKA (reference sequence). The CDR3 is 14 residues long.

This clonotype has just one count. This CDR3 fails to terminate in the conserved phenylalanine or tryptophan, so it likely reflects a read error. The chain has TRBV11-2 and TRBJ2-3; D possibly uses TRBD1 or TRBD2 (5 bases each). The V gene's germline CDR1 is SGHAT and CDR2 FQNNGV. The CDR3 sequence is 16 residues long. CDR3 in DNA: TGTGCCAGCAGCTTAACTCAGGGTGGAGGCACAGATACACAGTATTTA. Translation gives CASSLTQGGGTDTQYL.

A remark on this clonotype: One junction end disagrees with the germline gene, perhaps due to a read error. The CDR3 DNA sequence: TGCAGTGTTTTCTTATCAAGGAACTATGGCTACAACTTC. Translating it yields CSVFLSRNYGYNF. The rearrangement uses TRBV29-1 and TRBJ1-2; D remains unclear. Per the germline V gene, CDR1 is SQVTM and CDR2 is ANQGSEA. This CDR3 spans 13 amino acids.

As concerns this clonotype: A clone one base away is much larger, so this may be a read error. The J gene is TRBJ1-5, the V gene TRBV10-3; tentative D call: TRBD1 (5 bases). The CDR3 sequence is 13 residues long. Looked up from germline, CDR1 is ENHRY and CDR2 is SYGVKD. Here the CDR3 DNA reads TGTGCCACCCAGGACTGGGACCATCAGGCCCAGCATTTT. Its translation: CATQDWDHQAQHF.

Notes on this clonotype: Without the conserved terminal phenylalanine or tryptophan, this CDR3 likely stems from a read error. This rearrangement joins TRBV4-1 to TRBJ1-1; D unclear. CDR3 length equals 16 residues. CDR1 and CDR2 (germline): MGHRA, YSYEKL. The CDR3, as DNA: TGCACCAGCAGCCCGGGATTCGGACGGACGAACACTGAAGCTTTCTAT. Amino acid sequence: CTSSPGFGRTNTEAFY.

As regards this clonotype: A junction end diverges from the germline sequence, so it may reflect a read error. V gene TRBV11-1 combines with J gene TRBJ1-2, with a weak D call TRBD1 (5 bases). Looked up from germline, CDR1 is SGHAT and CDR2 is FQDESV (reference sequence). This CDR3 has 15 amino acids. In DNA form, the CDR3 reads TGTGCCAGTAGCTTAGACGTGACAGCTTATGATGGCTACACCTTC. It translates to CASSLDVTAYDGYTF.

The chain links TRBV6-1 to TRBJ1-1, with no clear D. This CDR3 has 13 residues. Between the trimmed V and J ends, which lost 7 bases and 4 bases, there was a span of 13 bases. CDR1 is MNHNS and CDR2 is SASEGT in the germline V gene. The CDR3 reads CASTLASITEAFF. The CDR3 DNA reads TGTGCCAGCACCTTGGCCTCGATCACTGAAGCTTTCTTT.

This clonotype has just a few counts. Sequence at one end of the junction differs from germline and may be a read error. The chain joins TRBV5-1 to TRBJ1-1; D unresolved. The CDR3 contains 14 residues. Looked up from germline, CDR1 is SGHRS and CDR2 is YFSETQ. CDR3 DNA sequence: TGCGCCAGCAAGAACCTGGCAGGACGGACTGAAGCTATCTTT. Protein product: CASKNLAGRTEAIF.

With respect to this clonotype: The junction and the germline gene differ at one end; a read error may be behind it. The V and J genes are TRBV5-1 and TRBJ2-5; 10 positions match TRBD1. The CDR3 has 15 residues. Germline V gene lookup returns CDR1 SGHRS and CDR2 YFSETQ. The CDR3 loop is CANSLGQGSQETQYF. In nucleotides, the CDR3 is TGTGCCAACAGCTTGGGACAGGGGTCGCAAGAGACCCAGTACTTC.

To note about this clonotype: The junction does not match germline at one end; this may be a read error. The V call is TRBV20-1, the J call TRBJ2-5; D remains ambiguous. In germline, CDR1 is DFQATT, CDR2 SNEGSKA (reference sequence). The CDR3 covers 14 residues. The CDR3 protein is CNAQPGPAWETQYF. The CDR3 region has the DNA TGCAATGCTCAACCCGGGCCGGCATGGGAGACCCAGTACTTC.